The sequence of this T cell receptor beta chain was determined in a study of esophageal squamous cell carcinoma under preoperative chemotherapy. As for the study in general: Both tumor-infiltrating lymphocytes and peripheral blood T cells had their TCR repertoires profiled. General study points: Chemotherapy was followed by significantly higher TCR diversity in peripheral T cells only, not tumor-infiltrating lymphocytes.

Time point noted: after preoperative PTX-NDP chemotherapy. Before surgery, patients were given preoperative paclitaxel-nedaplatin chemotherapy. On this clonotype itself: What it binds is unknown.

There are 16 residues in the CDR3. The germline V gene has CDR1 MRHNA and CDR2 SNTAGT. TCRdb called the PCR reads again in MiXCR, with one record for every CDR3 protein. The table lists 34,000 or so distinct CDR3 sequences, around 50% of them singletons. The chain carries TRBV6-4 and TRBJ2-2; no clear D. The DNA end is more similar to TRBJ2-3, so the J call may be wrong. The TCR originated in a human donor with esophageal squamous cell carcinoma. The donor label of this sample is uncertain. The sample was collected from a patient given preoperative chemotherapy. For the CDR3, the DNA is TGTGCCAGCAAAGGCGACCCGGCAGGCAACACCGATGCGCAGTATTTT. Amino acid sequence: CASKGDPAGNTDAQYF.